Listed below are T cell receptor beta chains from one sample, sequenced in a study of T cell repertoires in cytomegalovirus infection. From the reads, TCRdb called clonotypes with MiXCR, one entry per CDR3 protein. The sample records roughly 990,000 distinct CDR3 sequences, approximately 31% being singletons. Their specific antigens are unknown. Sequencing was performed on cultured CD8+ T cells from PBMCs, taken from culture after CMV antigen stimulation. These TCRs come from a human donor in good health (CMV status not recorded). Some clones in this sample may be carry-over from other donors' samples. The CDR3 runs from the conserved cysteine through the conserved F or W. The D gene is left open where the match is weak. Clone size, where shown, is once, few, many, or a class for clones that have expanded.

d_gene: TRBD1; v_gene: TRBV5-1; j_gene: TRBJ1-1; len: 14; abundance: NA; CDR3nt: TGCGCCAGCAGCGACGGGACAGGGGAGACTGAAGCTTTCTTT; CDR3aa: CASSDGTGETEAFF
d_gene: NA; v_gene: TRBV6-4; j_gene: TRBJ1-1; len: 13; abundance: NA; CDR3nt: TGTGCCAGCAGTGACTCGAGAGAGGGTTTAGCTTTCTTT; CDR3aa: CASSDSREGLAFF
d_gene: NA; v_gene: TRBV5-1; j_gene: TRBJ2-1; len: 12; abundance: NA; CDR3nt: TGCGCCAGCAGCTCAGACTTCAATGAGCAGTTCTTC; CDR3aa: CASSSDFNEQFF
d_gene: NA; v_gene: TRBV27; j_gene: TRBJ2-3; len: 16; abundance: NA; CDR3nt: TGTGCCAGCAGTTTTGAGAGACAGCATAGCACAGATACGCAGTATTTT; CDR3aa: CASSFERQHSTDTQYF
d_gene: NA; v_gene: TRBV7-2; j_gene: TRBJ1-1; len: 13; abundance: many; CDR3nt: TGTGCCAGCAGCTTAGATTCGGTAACTGAAGCTTTCTTT; CDR3aa: CASSLDSVTEAFF
d_gene: NA; v_gene: TRBV27; j_gene: TRBJ2-2; len: 14; abundance: NA; CDR3nt: TGTGCCAGCAGTCTAGAACAGGGTCCCGGGGAGCTGTTTTTT; CDR3aa: CASSLEQGPGELFF
d_gene: NA; v_gene: TRBV28; j_gene: TRBJ2-5; len: 15; abundance: NA; CDR3nt: TGTGCCAGCAGTTTTAAGGGCTCGTCGCAAGAGACCCAGTACTTC; CDR3aa: CASSFKGSSQETQYF
d_gene: NA; v_gene: TRBV4-1; j_gene: TRBJ1-1; len: 14; abundance: NA; CDR3nt: TGCGCCAGCAGCCAAAGCAGGGATTGGACTGAAGCTTTCTTT; CDR3aa: CASSQSRDWTEAFF
d_gene: TRBD1; v_gene: TRBV3-1; j_gene: TRBJ1-2; len: 17; abundance: NA; CDR3nt: TGTGCCAGCAGCCAAGATGTCACAGGGGGTACGATCTATGGCTACACCTTC; CDR3aa: CASSQDVTGGTIYGYTF
d_gene: TRBD1; v_gene: TRBV19; j_gene: TRBJ2-1; len: 15; abundance: few; CDR3nt: TGTGCCAGTAGTTTAACCGGGACAGCCTTGAATGAGCAGTTCTTC; CDR3aa: CASSLTGTALNEQFF
d_gene: TRBD1; v_gene: TRBV12-3/TRBV12-4; j_gene: TRBJ1-1; len: 14; abundance: NA; CDR3nt: TGTGCCAGCAGCTCAGACAGGGGAGTTACTGAAGCTTTCTTT; CDR3aa: CASSSDRGVTEAFF
d_gene: TRBD1; v_gene: TRBV20-1; j_gene: TRBJ2-3; len: 15; abundance: few; CDR3nt: TGCAGTGCGCCGGGATGGACAGGGCGCACAGATACGCAGTATTTT; CDR3aa: CSAPGWTGRTDTQYF
d_gene: NA; v_gene: TRBV10-3; j_gene: TRBJ2-1; len: 19; abundance: NA; CDR3nt: TGTGCCATCAGGAAAGTCAGGGTATCTCGCGGCACCTCGATCAATGAGCAGTTCTTC; CDR3aa: CAIRKVRVSRGTSINEQFF
d_gene: NA; v_gene: TRBV7-8; j_gene: TRBJ2-1; len: 12; abundance: many; CDR3nt: TGTGCCAGCAGCACGGGAAGAAATGAGCAGTTCTTC; CDR3aa: CASSTGRNEQFF
d_gene: NA; v_gene: TRBV29-1; j_gene: TRBJ1-1; len: 15; abundance: NA; CDR3nt: TGCAGCGTTGAAAGGGGGTTAGGGAGGGACACTGAAGCTTTCTTT; CDR3aa: CSVERGLGRDTEAFF
d_gene: TRBD2; v_gene: TRBV29-1; j_gene: TRBJ2-7; len: 17; abundance: NA; CDR3nt: TGCAGCGTGAGAACAAAACTAGCGGGGGGGTCCTCCTACGAGCAGTACTTC; CDR3aa: CSVRTKLAGGSSYEQYF
d_gene: TRBD1; v_gene: TRBV12-3/TRBV12-4; j_gene: TRBJ1-1; len: 14; abundance: NA; CDR3nt: TGTGCCAGCAGTTTCCCGGGACAGCGCGACGAAGCTTTCTTT; CDR3aa: CASSFPGQRDEAFF
d_gene: NA; v_gene: TRBV19; j_gene: TRBJ2-1; len: 14; abundance: NA; CDR3nt: TGTGCCAGTAGTACTCTGGGCTTGGACAATGAGCAGTTCTTC; CDR3aa: CASSTLGLDNEQFF
d_gene: NA; v_gene: TRBV5-4; j_gene: TRBJ1-2; len: 13; abundance: NA; CDR3nt: TGTGCCGGGGGGCAGGAGCCCTTCTATGGCTACACCTTC; CDR3aa: CAGGQEPFYGYTF
d_gene: TRBD1; v_gene: TRBV7-8; j_gene: TRBJ1-3; len: 15; abundance: NA; CDR3nt: TGTGTCAGCAGCCTCGACAGGGGGCTCGGAAACACCATATATTTT; CDR3aa: CVSSLDRGLGNTIYF
d_gene: TRBD1; v_gene: TRBV6-8; j_gene: TRBJ1-1; len: 17; abundance: NA; CDR3nt: TGTGCCAGCAGTTACAAGGGGACAGGCTATTTGAACACTGAAGCTTTCTTT; CDR3aa: CASSYKGTGYLNTEAFF
d_gene: NA; v_gene: TRBV3-1; j_gene: TRBJ2-7; len: 15; abundance: NA; CDR3nt: TGTGCCAGCAGCCAACGGTCAGGGCCATCGTGGGAGCAGTACTTC; CDR3aa: CASSQRSGPSWEQYF
d_gene: TRBD2; v_gene: TRBV12-3/TRBV12-4; j_gene: TRBJ2-1; len: 17; abundance: NA; CDR3nt: TGTGCCAGCAGTTTCCTAGGACTAGCGGTTTCCTACAATGAGCAGTTCTTC; CDR3aa: CASSFLGLAVSYNEQFF
d_gene: NA; v_gene: TRBV5-6; j_gene: TRBJ1-1; len: 19; abundance: few; CDR3nt: TGTGCCAGCAGCTTGGGTGGACAGAGGATATTGGTGATGAACACTGAAGCTTTCTTT; CDR3aa: CASSLGGQRILVMNTEAFF
d_gene: TRBD1; v_gene: TRBV4-1; j_gene: TRBJ2-5; len: 16; abundance: NA; CDR3nt: TGCGCCAGCAGCCAAAGAAGGGGGCGAGTTGGAGAGACCCAGTACTTC; CDR3aa: CASSQRRGRVGETQYF
d_gene: NA; v_gene: TRBV11-3; j_gene: TRBJ2-1; len: 17; abundance: NA; CDR3nt: TGTGCCAGCAGCCCCCCCCCTTACAGGGAAACCTACAATGAGCAGTTCTTC; CDR3aa: CASSPPPYRETYNEQFF
d_gene: NA; v_gene: TRBV4-3; j_gene: TRBJ2-2; len: 17; abundance: NA; CDR3nt: TGCGCCAGCAGCCAGGAATACGGCCCCGGGGGCACCGGGGAGCTGTTTTTT; CDR3aa: CASSQEYGPGGTGELFF
d_gene: NA; v_gene: TRBV6-5; j_gene: TRBJ2-1; len: 16; abundance: NA; CDR3nt: TGTGCCAGCAGTTTGTATCGGCAGGGGCGTTACAATGAGCAGTTCTTC; CDR3aa: CASSLYRQGRYNEQFF
d_gene: TRBD1; v_gene: TRBV5-8; j_gene: TRBJ1-2; len: 15; abundance: NA; CDR3nt: TGTGCCAGCAGCACCTGGGACAGGGGGCGCGATGGCTACACCTTC; CDR3aa: CASSTWDRGRDGYTF
d_gene: NA; v_gene: TRBV7-3; j_gene: TRBJ1-2; len: 12; abundance: once; CDR3nt: TGTGCCAGCAGCCAGGGAAGCGCGGGCTACACCTTC; CDR3aa: CASSQGSAGYTF
d_gene: NA; v_gene: TRBV2; j_gene: TRBJ1-3; len: 15; abundance: NA; CDR3nt: TGTGCCAGCAGTGACCCCGGAGCAGCGGATTGGACCATATATTTT; CDR3aa: CASSDPGAADWTIYF
d_gene: NA; v_gene: TRBV9; j_gene: TRBJ2-2; len: 14; abundance: few; CDR3nt: TGTGCCAGCAGCGTAGTGGGGGACACCGGGGAGCTGTTTTTT; CDR3aa: CASSVVGDTGELFF
d_gene: NA; v_gene: TRBV19; j_gene: TRBJ1-1; len: 15; abundance: NA; CDR3nt: TGTGCCAGTAGTACCCGGACAACCCCGAACACTGAAGCTTTCTTT; CDR3aa: CASSTRTTPNTEAFF
d_gene: TRBD2; v_gene: TRBV27; j_gene: TRBJ2-1; len: 19; abundance: few; CDR3nt: TGTGCCAGCCAAATGACGGGTTTGTTACTAGCGGGGGGCTACAATGAGCAGTTCTTC; CDR3aa: CASQMTGLLLAGGYNEQFF
d_gene: NA; v_gene: TRBV7-9; j_gene: TRBJ1-5; len: 14; abundance: NA; CDR3nt: TGTGCCAGCAGCGAGGACCCGGAACATCAGCCCCAGCATTTT; CDR3aa: CASSEDPEHQPQHF
d_gene: TRBD2; v_gene: TRBV20-1; j_gene: TRBJ2-1; len: 14; abundance: many; CDR3nt: TGCAGTGCTAGACTAGCGGAAAACTACAATGAGCAGTTCTTC; CDR3aa: CSARLAENYNEQFF
d_gene: TRBD2; v_gene: TRBV6-1; j_gene: TRBJ2-1; len: 15; abundance: few; CDR3nt: TGTGCCAGCAGTGAAGAACTAGCGGGGTACAATGAGCAGTTCTTC; CDR3aa: CASSEELAGYNEQFF